This is a list of T cell receptor beta chains from one sample in a study of T cell responses to AZD1222 COVID-19 vaccine. Generated by immunoSEQ multiplex PCR, the TCRdb table keeps only in-frame clones and is missing some. This sample yields about 120,000 clones, of which about 92% are seen a single time; 5% belongs to the top ten. The material was peripheral blood, obtained 28 days after the second AZD1222 dose. These receptors all stem from an adult who received the AZD1222 COVID-19 vaccine. Each CDR3 is given with its conserved first and last residue. D genes are given only for firm matches. Only part of the rows carry a size: once, few, many, or a class if the clone is expanded.

size: once; D: -; V: TRBV12-3/TRBV12-4; J: TRBJ1-2; CDR3: CASSPLDYGYTF; DNA: TGTGCCAGCAGCCCGTTAGACTATGGCTACACCTTC
size: -; D: TRBD1; V: TRBV7-2; J: TRBJ1-6; CDR3: CASSQPGQGMSPLHF; DNA: TGTGCCAGCAGCCAACCGGGACAGGGGATGTCACCCCTCCACTTT
size: -; D: -; V: TRBV11-2; J: TRBJ2-7; CDR3: CASSLVGAPVHEQYF; DNA: TGTGCCAGCAGCTTAGTAGGAGCTCCCGTACACGAGCAGTACTTC
size: once; D: -; V: TRBV7-2; J: TRBJ1-2; CDR3: CASSSQWGDDYGYTF; DNA: TGTGCCAGCAGCTCTCAGTGGGGGGACGACTATGGCTACACCTTC
size: once; D: -; V: TRBV6-5; J: TRBJ1-6; CDR3: CASSTGKVGSPLHF; DNA: TGTGCCAGCAGCACAGGGAAGGTGGGTTCACCCCTCCACTTT
size: -; D: -; V: TRBV3-1/TRBV3-2; J: TRBJ2-7; CDR3: CASSRSRSSYEQYF; DNA: TGTGCCAGCAGCCGCTCTCGGAGCTCCTACGAGCAGTACTTC
size: -; D: -; V: TRBV3-1/TRBV3-2; J: TRBJ1-3; CDR3: CASSQTTTASSGNTIYF; DNA: TGTGCCAGCAGCCAAACTACTACAGCGAGCTCTGGAAACACCATATATTTT
size: -; D: -; V: TRBV6-6; J: TRBJ1-2; CDR3: CASSYSEGVNGYTF; DNA: TGTGCCAGCAGTTACTCGGAGGGGGTTAATGGCTACACCTTC
size: few; D: TRBD2; V: TRBV7-6; J: TRBJ2-5; CDR3: CASSTLAGVGETQYF; DNA: TGTGCCAGCAGCACCCTAGCGGGAGTAGGGGAGACCCAGTACTTC
size: -; D: TRBD1; V: TRBV6-5; J: TRBJ1-1; CDR3: CASSFDRGDTEAFF; DNA: TGTGCCAGCAGTTTCGACAGGGGAGACACTGAAGCTTTCTTT
size: -; D: -; V: TRBV5-1; J: TRBJ1-5; CDR3: CASSLSGGNQPQHF; DNA: TGCGCCAGCAGCTTGTCGGGAGGCAATCAGCCCCAGCATTTT
size: -; D: -; V: TRBV27; J: TRBJ2-3; CDR3: CASLMADTQYF; DNA: TGTGCCAGCCTTATGGCGGATACGCAGTATTTT
size: -; D: TRBD2; V: TRBV19; J: TRBJ2-5; CDR3: CASSMAGAEETQYF; DNA: TGTGCCAGTAGTATGGCGGGAGCGGAGGAGACCCAGTACTTC
size: -; D: -; V: TRBV6-5; J: TRBJ1-2; CDR3: CASSYSRTSRSGGYTF; DNA: TGTGCCAGCAGTTACTCGAGAACAAGTCGGTCGGGAGGCTACACCTTC
size: -; D: -; V: TRBV6-5; J: TRBJ2-4; CDR3: CASNVVEAAKNIQYF; DNA: TGTGCCAGCAACGTGGTAGAGGCGGCCAAAAACATTCAGTACTTC
size: -; D: TRBD1; V: TRBV28; J: TRBJ2-7; CDR3: CASSRTGGYEQYF; DNA: TGTGCCAGCAGTCGGACAGGAGGCTACGAGCAGTACTTC
size: once; D: -; V: TRBV18; J: TRBJ1-1; CDR3: CASSFRDEAFF; DNA: TGTGCCAGCTCCTTCAGGGATGAAGCTTTCTTT
size: -; D: -; V: TRBV6-2/TRBV6-3; J: TRBJ2-7; CDR3: CASSQPGQAYEQYF; DNA: TGTGCCAGCAGCCAACCGGGACAAGCCTACGAGCAGTACTTC
size: -; D: TRBD1; V: TRBV19; J: TRBJ2-7; CDR3: CASSRSGTVASYEQYF; DNA: TGTGCCAGTAGTAGATCCGGGACAGTGGCCTCCTACGAGCAGTACTTC
size: -; D: -; V: TRBV7-9; J: TRBJ1-1; CDR3: CASSLAGIATEAFF; DNA: TGTGCCAGCAGCTTAGCGGGGATCGCCACTGAAGCTTTCTTT
size: -; D: -; V: TRBV10-3; J: TRBJ2-1; CDR3: CAGAGAAYNEQFF; DNA: TGTGCCGGGGCGGGTGCGGCCTACAATGAGCAGTTCTTC
size: -; D: -; V: TRBV23-1; J: TRBJ2-3; CDR3: CASSQPSGATDTQYF; DNA: TGCGCCAGCAGTCAACCTTCAGGGGCCACAGATACGCAGTATTTT
size: once; D: TRBD2; V: TRBV3-1/TRBV3-2; J: TRBJ2-5; CDR3: CASSRASTGAGGLETQYF; DNA: TGTGCCAGCAGCCGAGCGTCAACCGGGGCCGGGGGGTTAGAGACCCAGTACTTC
size: -; D: -; V: TRBV18; J: TRBJ1-3; CDR3: CASSPNSAGNGNTIYF; DNA: TGTGCCAGCTCACCCAATTCGGCAGGGAATGGAAACACCATATATTTT
size: -; D: -; V: TRBV2; J: TRBJ1-3; CDR3: CASSDVGLTIYF; DNA: TGTGCCAGCAGTGATGTCGGGCTGACCATATATTTT
size: few; D: TRBD2; V: TRBV4-3; J: TRBJ2-1; CDR3: CASSLTGGDNEQFF; DNA: TGCGCCAGCAGCCTCACCGGGGGGGACAATGAGCAGTTCTTC
size: -; D: -; V: TRBV10-3; J: TRBJ1-2; CDR3: CAISDPLIGGGADGYTF; DNA: TGTGCCATCAGTGACCCCCTTATCGGAGGGGGAGCGGATGGCTACACCTTC
size: -; D: TRBD1; V: TRBV5-1; J: TRBJ2-3; CDR3: CASSFKAGQGAGTDTQYF; DNA: TGCGCCAGCAGCTTCAAAGCGGGACAGGGGGCCGGCACAGATACGCAGTATTTT
size: -; D: TRBD1; V: TRBV4-1; J: TRBJ2-1; CDR3: CASSQVPGQGGNEQFF; DNA: TGCGCCAGCAGCCAAGTCCCGGGACAGGGGGGGAATGAGCAGTTCTTC
size: -; D: TRBD2; V: TRBV19; J: TRBJ2-1; CDR3: CASSPQAGGVNEQFF; DNA: TGTGCCAGTAGTCCCCAAGCGGGGGGGGTAAATGAGCAGTTCTTC
size: -; D: -; V: TRBV7-4; J: TRBJ1-3; CDR3: CLGPGFGNTIYF; DNA: TGTCTGGGCCCGGGGTTCGGAAACACCATATATTTT
size: -; D: TRBD2; V: TRBV27; J: TRBJ2-1; CDR3: CASSSWTSGGPNEQFF; DNA: TGTGCCAGCAGTTCTTGGACTAGCGGGGGGCCCAATGAGCAGTTCTTC
size: once; D: -; V: TRBV19; J: TRBJ1-2; CDR3: CASSIRGQYDGYTF; DNA: TGTGCCAGTAGTATCAGGGGTCAATACGATGGCTACACCTTC
size: -; D: TRBD1; V: TRBV27; J: TRBJ2-7; CDR3: CASSLTGAEQYF; DNA: TGTGCCAGCAGTTTAACAGGGGCCGAGCAGTACTTC
size: few; D: -; V: TRBV18; J: TRBJ2-5; CDR3: CASSPTGTAETQYF; DNA: TGTGCCAGCTCACCAACAGGGACCGCGGAGACCCAGTACTTC
size: -; D: TRBD2; V: TRBV27; J: TRBJ2-1; CDR3: CASSIAGGYNEQFF; DNA: TGTGCCAGCAGTATAGCGGGCGGATACAATGAGCAGTTCTTC
size: -; D: -; V: TRBV24-1; J: TRBJ2-7; CDR3: CATSEPSGQGSDEQYF; DNA: TGTGCCACCAGTGAACCTTCCGGACAAGGGTCCGACGAGCAGTACTTC
size: -; D: -; V: TRBV6-5; J: TRBJ1-4; CDR3: CASRPGTTNEKLFF; DNA: TGTGCCAGCAGACCCGGGACAACTAATGAAAAACTGTTTTTT
size: -; D: -; V: TRBV3-1/TRBV3-2; J: TRBJ1-4; CDR3: CASSQDSGATNEKLFF; DNA: TGTGCCAGCAGCCAAGATAGCGGGGCAACTAATGAAAAACTGTTTTTT
size: -; D: TRBD2; V: TRBV18; J: TRBJ2-7; CDR3: CASSAGGNEQYF; DNA: TGTGCCAGCTCCGCCGGGGGGAACGAGCAGTACTTC
size: -; D: -; V: TRBV7-9; J: TRBJ2-5; CDR3: CASSITGSQETQYF; DNA: TGTGCCAGCAGCATAACCGGGTCCCAAGAGACCCAGTACTTC
size: -; D: TRBD1; V: TRBV6-5; J: TRBJ2-1; CDR3: CASRPTGGTYNEQFF; DNA: TGTGCCAGCAGACCCACAGGGGGCACCTACAATGAGCAGTTCTTC
size: -; D: -; V: TRBV11-2; J: TRBJ1-2; CDR3: CASSLAGGYGYTF; DNA: TGTGCCAGCAGCTTAGCGGGAGGGTATGGCTACACCTTC
size: -; D: -; V: TRBV6-6; J: TRBJ1-1; CDR3: CASSYGGYMNTEAFF; DNA: TGTGCCAGCAGTTACGGCGGATACATGAACACTGAAGCTTTCTTT
size: -; D: TRBD1; V: TRBV19; J: TRBJ1-2; CDR3: CASTYNRGIYGYTF; DNA: TGTGCCAGTACCTACAACAGGGGGATCTATGGCTACACCTTC
size: -; D: TRBD1; V: TRBV4-3; J: TRBJ2-1; CDR3: CASSQLTGGYNEQFF; DNA: TGCGCCAGCAGCCAACTAACAGGGGGGTACAATGAGCAGTTCTTC
size: -; D: -; V: TRBV19; J: TRBJ1-4; CDR3: CASSITPRGEKLFF; DNA: TGTGCCAGTAGTATTACCCCCAGAGGGGAAAAACTGTTTTTT
size: many; D: -; V: TRBV18; J: TRBJ2-3; CDR3: CASSPLAGSTDTQYF; DNA: TGTGCCAGCTCACCTCTGGCGGGATCCACAGATACGCAGTATTTT
size: -; D: TRBD1; V: TRBV30; J: TRBJ1-1; CDR3: CAGTVNTEAFF; DNA: TGTGCCGGGACAGTAAACACTGAAGCTTTCTTT
size: -; D: -; V: TRBV11-2; J: TRBJ2-3; CDR3: CASSPSFPDTQYF; DNA: TGTGCCAGCAGCCCGAGCTTCCCAGATACGCAGTATTTT
size: -; D: TRBD1; V: TRBV19; J: TRBJ2-5; CDR3: CASSQTGEETQYF; DNA: TGTGCCAGTAGCCAAACAGGGGAAGAGACCCAGTACTTC
size: -; D: -; V: TRBV27; J: TRBJ1-4; CDR3: CASSLLAGSWGEKLFF; DNA: TGTGCCAGCAGTTTACTGGCAGGGTCTTGGGGTGAAAAACTGTTTTTT
size: -; D: -; V: TRBV7-8; J: TRBJ2-3; CDR3: CASSLTGTRVTDTQYF; DNA: TGTGCCAGCAGCTTAACCGGGACGAGGGTCACAGATACGCAGTATTTT
size: -; D: -; V: TRBV29-1; J: TRBJ2-6; CDR3: CSVFTLLHTGANVLTF; DNA: TGCAGCGTATTCACCCTTCTCCACACTGGGGCCAACGTCCTGACTTTC